This T cell receptor beta chain was observed in a study of spatial heterogeneity in lung cancer. About the research overall: Available follow-up PBMC samples, collected a median of roughly 22 months post-resection, were sequenced. Alpha-chain sequences were consistently detected in smaller numbers than beta-chain sequences.

The time point: blood at routine non-recurrence follow-up after resection. Whole RNA obtained from tumor, nontumor lung or frozen PBMC underwent sequencing without sorting. From the 5' RACE reads, TCRdb called clonotypes with MiXCR, one entry per CDR3 protein. The sample carries about 52,000 distinct CDR3 sequences, less than 9% recorded once. Study-wide findings and caveats: Resection blood, more than follow-up blood, showed ubiquitous expanded tumor TCRs.

This clonotype was counted ten times or more. Its antigen is unidentified. V was cut by 5 bases and J by 0 bases, with 12 bases left in between. Germline V gene data show CDR1 as SGHTA and CDR2 as FQGNSA. CDR3 length equals 15 residues. The input for sequencing was PBMCs, taken at follow-up. The TCR originated in a female donor with early-stage non-small cell lung cancer. The chain carries TRBV7-2 and TRBJ2-3; D is perhaps TRBD2 (6 bases). The CDR3 DNA is TGTGCCAGCAGCCCGGACTACCTTAGCACAGATACGCAGTATTTT. It encodes CASSPDYLSTDTQYF.